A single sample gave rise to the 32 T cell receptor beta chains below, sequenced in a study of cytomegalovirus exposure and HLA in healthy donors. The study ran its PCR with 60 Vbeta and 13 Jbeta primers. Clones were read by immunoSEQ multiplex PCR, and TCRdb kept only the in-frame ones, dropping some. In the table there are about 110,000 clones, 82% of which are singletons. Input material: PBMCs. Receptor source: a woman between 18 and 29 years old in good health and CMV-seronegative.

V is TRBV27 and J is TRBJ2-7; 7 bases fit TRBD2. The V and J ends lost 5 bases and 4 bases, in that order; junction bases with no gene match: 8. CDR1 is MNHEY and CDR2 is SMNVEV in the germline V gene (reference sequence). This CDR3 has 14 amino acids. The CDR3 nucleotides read TGTGCCAGCAGTCCCGGGACTATCGTATACGAGCAGTACTTC. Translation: CASSPGTIVYEQYF.

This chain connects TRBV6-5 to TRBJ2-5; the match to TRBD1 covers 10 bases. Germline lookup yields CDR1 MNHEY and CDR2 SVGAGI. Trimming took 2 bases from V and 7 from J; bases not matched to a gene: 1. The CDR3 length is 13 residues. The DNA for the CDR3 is TGTGCCAGCAGTTACGGGACAGGGGTGACCCAGTACTTC. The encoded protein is CASSYGTGVTQYF.

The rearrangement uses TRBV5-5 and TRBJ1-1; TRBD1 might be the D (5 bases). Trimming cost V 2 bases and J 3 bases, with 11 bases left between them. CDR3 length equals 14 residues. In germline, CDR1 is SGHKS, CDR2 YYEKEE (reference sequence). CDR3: CASSFIPGDTEAFF. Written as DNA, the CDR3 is TGTGCCAGCAGCTTCATCCCGGGGGACACTGAAGCTTTCTTT.

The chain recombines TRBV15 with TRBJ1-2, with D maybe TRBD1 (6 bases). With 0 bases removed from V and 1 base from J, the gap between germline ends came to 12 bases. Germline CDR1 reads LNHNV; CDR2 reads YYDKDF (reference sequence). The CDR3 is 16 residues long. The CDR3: CATSRDYRANNYGYTF. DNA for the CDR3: TGTGCCACCAGCAGAGATTACAGGGCCAATAACTATGGCTACACCTTC.

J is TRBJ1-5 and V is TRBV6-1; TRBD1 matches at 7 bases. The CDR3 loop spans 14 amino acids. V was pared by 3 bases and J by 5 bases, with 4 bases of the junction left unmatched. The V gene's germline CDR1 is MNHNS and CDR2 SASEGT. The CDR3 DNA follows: TGTGCCAGCAGTGAGGGCAGGGGGTATCAGCCCCAGCATTTT. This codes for CASSEGRGYQPQHF.

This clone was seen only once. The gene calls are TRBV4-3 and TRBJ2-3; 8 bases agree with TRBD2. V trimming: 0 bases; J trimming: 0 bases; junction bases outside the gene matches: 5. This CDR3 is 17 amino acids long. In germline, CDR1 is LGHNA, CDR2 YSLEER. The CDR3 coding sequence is TGCGCCAGCAGCCAAGAAGGACGGGGGGGGAGCACAGATACGCAGTATTTT. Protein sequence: CASSQEGRGGSTDTQYF.

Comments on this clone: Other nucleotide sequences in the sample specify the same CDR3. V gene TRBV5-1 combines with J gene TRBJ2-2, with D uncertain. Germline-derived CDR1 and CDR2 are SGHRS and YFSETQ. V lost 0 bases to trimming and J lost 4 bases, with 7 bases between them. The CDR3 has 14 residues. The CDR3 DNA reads TGCGCCAGCAGCTTGGCCGCCGGCACCGGGGAGCTGTTTTTT. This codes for CASSLAAGTGELFF. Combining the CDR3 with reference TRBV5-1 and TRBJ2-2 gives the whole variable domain KAGVTQTPRYLIKTRGQQVTLSCSPISGHRSVSWYQQTPGQGLQFLFEYFSETQRNKGNFPGRFSGRQFSNSRSEMNVSTLELGDSALYLCASSLAAGTGELFFGEGSRLTVL.

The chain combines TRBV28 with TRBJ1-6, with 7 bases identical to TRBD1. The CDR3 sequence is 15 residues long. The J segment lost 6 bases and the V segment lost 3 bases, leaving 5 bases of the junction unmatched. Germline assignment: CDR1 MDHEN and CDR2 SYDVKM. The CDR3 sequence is CASSLTQGVNSPLHF. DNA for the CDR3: TGTGCCAGCAGTTTGACCCAGGGGGTTAATTCACCCCTCCACTTT.

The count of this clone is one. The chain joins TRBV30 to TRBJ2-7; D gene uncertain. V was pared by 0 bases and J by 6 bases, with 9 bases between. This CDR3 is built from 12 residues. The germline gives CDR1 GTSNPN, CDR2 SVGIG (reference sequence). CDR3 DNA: TGTGCCTGGAGTGTAGACGGGTCCGAGCAGTACGTC. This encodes CAWSVDGSEQYV.

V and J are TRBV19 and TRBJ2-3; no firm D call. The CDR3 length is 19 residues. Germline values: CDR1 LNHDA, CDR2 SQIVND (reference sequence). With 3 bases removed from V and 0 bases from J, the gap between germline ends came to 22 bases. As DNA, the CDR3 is TGTGCCAGTAGTATCCTTCCCTATGAAACCTTAACTAGCACAGATACGCAGTATTTT. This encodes CASSILPYETLTSTDTQYF.

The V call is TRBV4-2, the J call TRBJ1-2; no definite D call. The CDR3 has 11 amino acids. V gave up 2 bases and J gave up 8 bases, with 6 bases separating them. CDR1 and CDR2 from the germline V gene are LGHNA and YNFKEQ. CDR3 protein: CASSQFAGYTF. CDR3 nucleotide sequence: TGTGCCAGCAGCCAATTCGCGGGCTACACCTTC.

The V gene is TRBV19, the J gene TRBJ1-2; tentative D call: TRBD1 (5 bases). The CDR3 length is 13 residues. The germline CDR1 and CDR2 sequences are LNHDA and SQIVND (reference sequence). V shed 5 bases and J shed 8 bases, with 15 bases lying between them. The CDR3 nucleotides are TGTGCCAGTAGTCAGGGCTTCTTCAGGGGCTACACCTTC. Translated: CASSQGFFRGYTF.

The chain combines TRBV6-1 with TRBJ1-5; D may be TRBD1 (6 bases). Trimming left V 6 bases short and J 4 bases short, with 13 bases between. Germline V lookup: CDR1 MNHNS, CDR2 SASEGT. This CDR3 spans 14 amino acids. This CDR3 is CASSRTETNQPQHF. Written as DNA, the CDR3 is TGTGCCAGCAGCCGGACAGAGACAAATCAGCCCCAGCATTTT.

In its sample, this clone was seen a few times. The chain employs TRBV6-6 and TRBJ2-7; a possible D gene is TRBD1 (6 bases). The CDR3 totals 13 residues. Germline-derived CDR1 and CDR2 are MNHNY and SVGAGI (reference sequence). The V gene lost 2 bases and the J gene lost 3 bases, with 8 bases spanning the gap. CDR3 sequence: CASSYTGNYEQYV. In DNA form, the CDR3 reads TGTGCCAGCAGTTACACAGGGAACTACGAGCAGTACGTC.

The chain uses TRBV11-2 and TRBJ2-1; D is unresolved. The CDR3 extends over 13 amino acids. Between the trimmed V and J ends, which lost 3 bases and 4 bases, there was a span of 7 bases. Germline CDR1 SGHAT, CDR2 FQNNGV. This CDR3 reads CASSFGGYNEQFF. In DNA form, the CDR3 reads TGTGCCAGCAGCTTTGGCGGATACAATGAGCAGTTCTTC.

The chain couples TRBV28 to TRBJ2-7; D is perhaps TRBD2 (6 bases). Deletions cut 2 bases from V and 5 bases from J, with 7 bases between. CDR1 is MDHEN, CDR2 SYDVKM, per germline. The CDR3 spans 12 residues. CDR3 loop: CASSLRGNEQYV. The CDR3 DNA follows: TGTGCCAGCAGTTTACGGGGGAACGAGCAGTACGTC.

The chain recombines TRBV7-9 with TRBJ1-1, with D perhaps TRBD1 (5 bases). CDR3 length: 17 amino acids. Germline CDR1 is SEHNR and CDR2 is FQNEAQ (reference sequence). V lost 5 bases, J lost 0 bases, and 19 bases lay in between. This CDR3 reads CASSPGRGEALNTEAFF. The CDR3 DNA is TGTGCCAGCAGCCCCGGGAGGGGAGAGGCATTGAACACTGAAGCTTTCTTT.

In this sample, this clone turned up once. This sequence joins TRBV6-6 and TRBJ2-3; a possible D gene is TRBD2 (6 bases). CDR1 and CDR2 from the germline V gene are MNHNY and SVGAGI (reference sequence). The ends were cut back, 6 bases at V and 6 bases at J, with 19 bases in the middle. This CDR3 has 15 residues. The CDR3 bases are TGTGCCAGCAGCCGACTAGGTGGACCCCTTGATACGCAGTATTTT. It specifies CASSRLGGPLDTQYF.

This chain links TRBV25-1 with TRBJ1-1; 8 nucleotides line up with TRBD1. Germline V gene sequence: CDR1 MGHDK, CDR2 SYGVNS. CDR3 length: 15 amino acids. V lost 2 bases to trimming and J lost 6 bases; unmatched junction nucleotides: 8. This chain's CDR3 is CASSEAPDRGAEAFF. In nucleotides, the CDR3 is TGTGCCAGCAGTGAAGCCCCTGACAGGGGCGCTGAAGCTTTCTTT.

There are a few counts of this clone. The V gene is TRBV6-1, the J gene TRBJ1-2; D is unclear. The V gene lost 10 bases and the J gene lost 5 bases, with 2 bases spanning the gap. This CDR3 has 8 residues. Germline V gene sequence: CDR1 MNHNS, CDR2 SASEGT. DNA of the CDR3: TGTGCCACGTATGGCTACACCTTC. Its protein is CATYGYTF.

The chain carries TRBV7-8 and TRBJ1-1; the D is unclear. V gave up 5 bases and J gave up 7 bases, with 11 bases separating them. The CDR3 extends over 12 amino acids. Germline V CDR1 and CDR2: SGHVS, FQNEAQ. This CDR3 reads CASSPSGIEAFF. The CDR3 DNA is TGTGCCAGCAGCCCCTCCGGGATTGAAGCTTTCTTT.

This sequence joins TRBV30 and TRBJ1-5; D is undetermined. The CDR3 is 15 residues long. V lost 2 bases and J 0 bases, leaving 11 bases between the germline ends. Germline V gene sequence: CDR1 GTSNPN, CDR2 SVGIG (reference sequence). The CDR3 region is CAWSPRRASNQPQHF. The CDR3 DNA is TGTGCCTGGAGTCCCCGGAGGGCTAGCAATCAGCCCCAGCATTTT.

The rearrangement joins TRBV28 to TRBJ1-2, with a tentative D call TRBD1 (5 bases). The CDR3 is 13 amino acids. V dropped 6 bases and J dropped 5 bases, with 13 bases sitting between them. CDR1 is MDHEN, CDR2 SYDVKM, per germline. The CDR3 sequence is CASRVGGSYGYTF. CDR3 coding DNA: TGTGCCAGCAGGGTCGGGGGGTCATATGGCTACACCTTC.

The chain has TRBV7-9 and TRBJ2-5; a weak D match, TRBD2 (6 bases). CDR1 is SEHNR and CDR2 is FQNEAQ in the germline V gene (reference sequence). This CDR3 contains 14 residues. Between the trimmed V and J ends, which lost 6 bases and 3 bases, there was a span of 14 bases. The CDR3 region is CASRRDFTEETQYF. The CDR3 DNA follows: TGTGCCAGCAGGCGGGACTTCACAGAAGAGACCCAGTACTTC. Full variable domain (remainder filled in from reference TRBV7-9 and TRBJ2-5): DTGVSQNPRHKITKRGQNVTFRCDPISEHNRLYWYRQTLGQGPEFLTYFQNEAQLEKSRLLSDRFSAERPKGSFSTLEIQRTEQGDSAMYLCASRRDFTEETQYFGPGTRLLVL.

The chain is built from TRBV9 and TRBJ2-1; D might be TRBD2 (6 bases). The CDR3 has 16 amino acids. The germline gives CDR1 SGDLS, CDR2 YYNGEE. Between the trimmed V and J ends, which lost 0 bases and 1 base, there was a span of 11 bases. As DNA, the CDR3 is TGTGCCAGCAGCGTAGGTGAGGGGAGGTCCTACAATGAGCAGTTCTTC. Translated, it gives CASSVGEGRSYNEQFF.

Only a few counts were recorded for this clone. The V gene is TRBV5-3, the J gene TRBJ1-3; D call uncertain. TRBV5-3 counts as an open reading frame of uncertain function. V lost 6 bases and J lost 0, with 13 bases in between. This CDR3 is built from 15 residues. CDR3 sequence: CARMPEGLSGNTIYF. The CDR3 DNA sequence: TGTGCCAGAATGCCCGAGGGTCTCTCTGGAAACACCATATATTTT.

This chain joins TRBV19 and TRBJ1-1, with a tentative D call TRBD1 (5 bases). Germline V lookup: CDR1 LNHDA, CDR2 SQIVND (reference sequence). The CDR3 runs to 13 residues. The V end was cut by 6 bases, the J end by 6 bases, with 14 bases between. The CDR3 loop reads CASSMGGFSEAFF. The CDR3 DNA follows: TGTGCCAGTAGCATGGGGGGGTTTTCTGAAGCTTTCTTT.

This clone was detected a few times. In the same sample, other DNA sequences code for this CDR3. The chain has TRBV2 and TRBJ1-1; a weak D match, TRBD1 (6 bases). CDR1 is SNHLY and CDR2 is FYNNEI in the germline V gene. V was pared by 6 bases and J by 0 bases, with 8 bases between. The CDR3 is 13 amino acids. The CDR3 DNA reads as TGTGCCAGCAGCACAGGGTTGAACACTGAAGCTTTCTTT. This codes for CASSTGLNTEAFF.

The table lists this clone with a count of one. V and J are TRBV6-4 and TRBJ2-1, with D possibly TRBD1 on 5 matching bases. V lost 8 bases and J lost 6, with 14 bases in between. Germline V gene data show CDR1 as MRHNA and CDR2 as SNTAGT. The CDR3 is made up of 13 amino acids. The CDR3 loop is CASAPGRANEQFF. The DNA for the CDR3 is TGTGCCAGCGCCCCGGGCAGGGCCAATGAGCAGTTCTTC.

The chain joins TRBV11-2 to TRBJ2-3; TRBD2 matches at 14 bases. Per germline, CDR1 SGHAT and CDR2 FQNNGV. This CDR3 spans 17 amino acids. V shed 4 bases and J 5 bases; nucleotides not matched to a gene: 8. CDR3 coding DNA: TGTGCCAGCAGCTCCGGACTAGCGGGGGGCAGGGGAGATACGCAGTATTTT. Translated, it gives CASSSGLAGGRGDTQYF.

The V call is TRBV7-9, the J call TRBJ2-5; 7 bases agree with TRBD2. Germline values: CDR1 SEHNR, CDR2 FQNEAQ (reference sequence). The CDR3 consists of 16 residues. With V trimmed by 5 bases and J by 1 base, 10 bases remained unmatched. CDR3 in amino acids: CASSIREVEIQETQYF. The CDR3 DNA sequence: TGTGCCAGCAGCATACGGGAGGTGGAGATCCAAGAGACCCAGTACTTC.

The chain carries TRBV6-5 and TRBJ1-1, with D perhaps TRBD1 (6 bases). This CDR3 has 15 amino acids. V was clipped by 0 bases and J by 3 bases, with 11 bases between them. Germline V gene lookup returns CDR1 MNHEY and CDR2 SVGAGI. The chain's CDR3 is CASSYSQGMDTEAFF. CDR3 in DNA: TGTGCCAGCAGTTACTCTCAGGGGATGGACACTGAAGCTTTCTTT.